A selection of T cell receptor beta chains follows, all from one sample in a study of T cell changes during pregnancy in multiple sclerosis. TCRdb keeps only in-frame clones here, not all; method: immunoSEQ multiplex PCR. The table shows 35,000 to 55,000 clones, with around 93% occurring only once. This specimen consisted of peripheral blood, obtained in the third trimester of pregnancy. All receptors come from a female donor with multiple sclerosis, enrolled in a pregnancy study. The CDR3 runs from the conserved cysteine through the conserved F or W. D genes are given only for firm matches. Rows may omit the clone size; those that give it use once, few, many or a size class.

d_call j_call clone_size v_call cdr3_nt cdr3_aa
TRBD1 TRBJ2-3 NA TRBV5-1 TGCGCCAGCAGCTCAAGGGACAGGGGGGTCACAGATACGCAGTATTTT CASSSRDRGVTDTQYF
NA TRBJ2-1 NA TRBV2 TGTGCCAGCAGGTGGGACTCACCAAAATCTTACAATGAGCAGTTCTTC CASRWDSPKSYNEQFF
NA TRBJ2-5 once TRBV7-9 TGTGCCAGCAGCTTAGATTATTGGACCCAGTACTTC CASSLDYWTQYF
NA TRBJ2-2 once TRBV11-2 TGTGCCAGCAGCCCCATCCGGGGAGCGAACACCGGGGAGCTGTTTTTT CASSPIRGANTGELFF
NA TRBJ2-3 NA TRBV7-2 TGTGCCAGCAGCGATTCCATCAGGGGAAAGGACGGTGCAGATACGCAGTATTTT CASSDSIRGKDGADTQYF
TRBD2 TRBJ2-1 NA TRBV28 TGTGCCAGCAGTTATAGCGGGGGAGACAATGAGCAGTTCTTC CASSYSGGDNEQFF
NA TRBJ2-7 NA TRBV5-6 TGTGCCAGCAGTTACCGACAGTCACACGAGCAGTACTTC CASSYRQSHEQYF
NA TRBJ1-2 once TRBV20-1 TGCAGTGCTAAAGGACAGTTGGGCTACACCTTC CSAKGQLGYTF
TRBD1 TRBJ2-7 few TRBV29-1 TGCAGCGTTGAGGGGACAGGGGGCTACGAGCAGTACTTC CSVEGTGGYEQYF
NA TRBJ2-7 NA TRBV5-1 TGCGCCAGCAGCTTCCGAGGTAACTACGAGCAGTACTTC CASSFRGNYEQYF
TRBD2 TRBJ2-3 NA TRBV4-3 TGCGCCAGCAGCCAAGAGGTTGAGCGGGGAGATACGCAGTATTTT CASSQEVERGDTQYF
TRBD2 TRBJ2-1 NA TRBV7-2 TGTGCCAGCAGTACTAGCGGGAGTGGGTACAATGAGCAGTTCTTC CASSTSGSGYNEQFF
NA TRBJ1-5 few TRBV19 TGTGCCAGTAGTATTCAGGGGCTACTATCCCAGCATTTT CASSIQGLLSQHF
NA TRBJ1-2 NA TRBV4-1 TGCGCCAGCAGCCTCAAAAACCAGGGGACGGGAGGCTACACCTTC CASSLKNQGTGGYTF
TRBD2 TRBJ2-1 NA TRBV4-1 TGCGCCAGCAGCCAACCCCCTAGCGGAAGCTCCTACAATGAGCAGTTCTTC CASSQPPSGSSYNEQFF
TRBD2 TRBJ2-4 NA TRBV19 TGTGCCACCAGAGGGACTACTGGCTTAGCCAAAAACATTCAGTACTTC CATRGTTGLAKNIQYF
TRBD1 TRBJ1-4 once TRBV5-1 TGCGCCAGCAGCATCAAGACAGGGGGTAATGAAAAACTGTTTTTT CASSIKTGGNEKLFF
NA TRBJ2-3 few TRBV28 TGTGCCAGCAGTGCCCGGGACTCGGGCACAGATACGCAGTATTTT CASSARDSGTDTQYF
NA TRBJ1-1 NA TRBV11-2 TGTGCCAGCAGCCCGTGGGGGGGAGAGAACACTGAAGCTTTCTTT CASSPWGGENTEAFF
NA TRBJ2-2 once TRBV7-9 TGTGCACCCCCAGGGGGGCCCACTTCTTCGAACACCGGGGAGCTGTTTTTT CAPPGGPTSSNTGELFF
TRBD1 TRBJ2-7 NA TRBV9 TGTGCCAGCAGCGCCGGGGACAGGAGCTCCTACGAGCAGTACTTC CASSAGDRSSYEQYF
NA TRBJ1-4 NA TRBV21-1 TGTGCCAGCAGCAAGTTGACAACAACTAATGAAAAACTGTTTTTT CASSKLTTTNEKLFF
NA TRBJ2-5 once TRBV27 TGTGCCAGCGGTACCGGGGGAAAGACCCAGTACTTC CASGTGGKTQYF
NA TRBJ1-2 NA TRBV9 TGTGCCAGCAGCGTTCGGACGGGGAACTATGGCTACACCTTC CASSVRTGNYGYTF
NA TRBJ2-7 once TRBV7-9 TGTGCCAGCAGCCGTACCGGGAGCTACGAGCAGTACTTC CASSRTGSYEQYF
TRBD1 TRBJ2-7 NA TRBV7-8 TGTGCCAGCCACCGGGACAGGGGTATTCGTGACGAGCAGTACTTC CASHRDRGIRDEQYF
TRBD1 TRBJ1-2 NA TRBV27 TGTGCACCTAGGGGGCTCGGCTACACCTTC CAPRGLGYTF
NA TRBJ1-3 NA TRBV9 TGTGCCAGCAACCGGGATTTCCTCTCTGGAAACACCATATATTTT CASNRDFLSGNTIYF
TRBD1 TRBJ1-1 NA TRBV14 TGTGCCAGCTCTACAGGGGGGAACACTGAAGCTTTCTTT CASSTGGNTEAFF
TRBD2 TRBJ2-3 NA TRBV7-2 TGTGCCAGCAGGTTAACTAGCGGGAGATCTTCAGATACGCAGTATTTT CASRLTSGRSSDTQYF
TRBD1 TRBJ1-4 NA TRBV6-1 TGTGCCAGCGAGAGGGACAGGGATGAAAAACTGTTTTTT CASERDRDEKLFF
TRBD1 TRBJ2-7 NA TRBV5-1 TGCGCCAGCAGCTTACAGGGGAACTACGAGCAGTACTTC CASSLQGNYEQYF
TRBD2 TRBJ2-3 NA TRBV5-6 TGTGCCAGCAGCTTGGCCGGGGGGGCGGCGAGCACAGATACGCAGTATTTT CASSLAGGAASTDTQYF
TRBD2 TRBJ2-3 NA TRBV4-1 TGCGCCAGCAGCCAAGGGACTAGCTTCATGGATACGCAGTATTTT CASSQGTSFMDTQYF
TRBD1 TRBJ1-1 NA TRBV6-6 TGTGCCAGCAGTTACTCGGGGACAGGGGGCACTGAAGCTTTCTTT CASSYSGTGGTEAFF
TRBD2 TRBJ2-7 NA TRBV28 TGTGCCAGCAGTTTATTTTTCGGGGGGTCTGCGGACGAGCAGTACTTC CASSLFFGGSADEQYF
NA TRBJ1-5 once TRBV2 TGTGCCAGCAGTCCTACTCGGGGGAATCAGCCCCAGCATTTT CASSPTRGNQPQHF
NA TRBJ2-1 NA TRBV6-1 TGTGCCAGCGGCGGACTGGCGGACGAGCAGTTCTTC CASGGLADEQFF
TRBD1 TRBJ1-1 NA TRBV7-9 TGTGCCAGCAGCTTAGAAGGGGGCGCGGATTGGTCTTTCTTT CASSLEGGADWSFF
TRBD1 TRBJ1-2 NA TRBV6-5 TGTGCCAGCAGAACAGGGGGCGCCGGCAACTATGGCTACACCTTC CASRTGGAGNYGYTF
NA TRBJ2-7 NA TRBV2 TGTGCCAGCAGTGAAGCGCTTTCCGCGGGCTACTCCTACGAGCAGTACTTC CASSEALSAGYSYEQYF
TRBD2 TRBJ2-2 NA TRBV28 TGTGCCAGCAGTATCGTAGCGGGATACACCGGGGAGCTGTTTTTT CASSIVAGYTGELFF
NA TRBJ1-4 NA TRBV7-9 TGTGCCAGCAGCTTAGGAGGGGGGGAGAATGAAAAACTGTTTTTT CASSLGGGENEKLFF
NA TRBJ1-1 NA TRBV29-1 TGCAGCGTCCACCAGTTGATCATGAACACTGAAGCTTTCTTT CSVHQLIMNTEAFF
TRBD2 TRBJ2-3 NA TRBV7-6 TGTGCCAGCAGCTTATTGCCTAGCGGAGGGAGCACAGATACGCAGTATTTT CASSLLPSGGSTDTQYF
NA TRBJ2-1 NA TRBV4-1 TGCGCCAGCAGCCAAGAGTCGCGGGACCAAGGGGAGCAGTTCTTC CASSQESRDQGEQFF
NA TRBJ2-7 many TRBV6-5 TGTGCCAGCAGTTACTCGTGGAGCGGTAACTACGAGCAGTACTTC CASSYSWSGNYEQYF
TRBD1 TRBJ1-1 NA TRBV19 TGTGCCAGCCATCTTCGGACAGGGAAGAACACTGAAGCTTTCTTT CASHLRTGKNTEAFF
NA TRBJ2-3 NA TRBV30 TGTGCCTGGGCTAGCGCTGGTACGCAGTATTTT CAWASAGTQYF
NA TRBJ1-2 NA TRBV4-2 TGTGCCAGCAGCCAAGATCCCACAGGGTCATCCTTGGGAGGCTACACCTTC CASSQDPTGSSLGGYTF
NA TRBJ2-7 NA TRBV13 TGTGCCAGCAGCTTAGGGACAGTCTACGAGCAGTACTTC CASSLGTVYEQYF
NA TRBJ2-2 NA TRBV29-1 TGCAGCGTTAAGACTCTCCGAGCTGTTTTT CSVKTLRAVF
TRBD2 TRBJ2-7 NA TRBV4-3 TGCGCCAGCAGCCAAGAAAAACTAGCGGAGAACTACGAGCAGTACTTC CASSQEKLAENYEQYF
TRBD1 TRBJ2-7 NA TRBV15 TGTGCCACCAGCAGTACTCGGACAGGGGGCTACGAGCAGTACTTC CATSSTRTGGYEQYF
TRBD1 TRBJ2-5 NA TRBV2 TGTGCCAGCGTACAGTCCGGGACAGGGTGGGAGACCCAGTACTTC CASVQSGTGWETQYF